Listed below are T cell receptor beta chains from one sample, sequenced in a study of cytomegalovirus exposure and HLA in healthy donors. The protocol was immunoSEQ multiplex PCR, while the TCRdb copy is restricted to in-frame clones and leaves out a portion. The sample has fewer than 250,000 clones, roughly 80% seen once. Input material: PBMCs. These receptors all stem from a man aged 30-40 years in good health and CMV-seronegative. Both conserved end residues are part of each CDR3. Fields, in order: J gene, clone size, V gene, D gene, CDR3 DNA, CDR3 protein. D genes are given only for firm matches. Expanded clones are given a class, and other clones once, few, many or no size at all.

TRBJ2-3	.	TRBV4-2	.	TGTGCCAGCAGCCCCCAAATTGCGGGGGCCCCCACAGATACGCAGTATTTT	CASSPQIAGAPTDTQYF
TRBJ1-1	.	TRBV4-3	.	TGCGCCAGCAGCCGGCAGGGGTTCGGGAACACTGAAGCTTTCTTT	CASSRQGFGNTEAFF
TRBJ2-5	.	TRBV5-1	TRBD1	TGCGCCAGCAGCTGGGGACAGGGGAGTAGAGAGACCCAGTACTTC	CASSWGQGSRETQYF
TRBJ2-2	.	TRBV5-1	.	TGCGCCAGTTTGACAGGCCCCGCGACCGGGGAGCTGTTTTTT	CASLTGPATGELFF
TRBJ2-3	.	TRBV10-3	.	TGTGCCATCAGTGAGAGGGGCGGCACAGATACGCAGTATTTT	CAISERGGTDTQYF
TRBJ1-4	.	TRBV6-5	TRBD1	TGTGCCAGCAGTTCCGTCCGGGACAGGCACAATGAAAAACTGTTTTTT	CASSSVRDRHNEKLFF
TRBJ1-1	.	TRBV13	.	TGTGCCAGCAGCGATACTAAGACTGAAGCTTTCTTT	CASSDTKTEAFF
TRBJ2-1	.	TRBV25-1	TRBD2	TGTGCCAGCAGTGACCCTAGCGGGGGGTTGGGAAATGAGCAGTTCTTC	CASSDPSGGLGNEQFF
TRBJ1-4	.	TRBV6-1	TRBD1	TGTGCCAGCAGCGGGGCAGGGGGCCCTAATGAAAAACTGTTTTTT	CASSGAGGPNEKLFF
TRBJ2-7	.	TRBV5-1	.	TGCGCCAGCAGCTTTGTTGGGACTTCCTACGAGCAGTACTTC	CASSFVGTSYEQYF
TRBJ2-5	.	TRBV28	TRBD2	TGTGCCAGCAGTTTGACTAGCGGCCAAGAGACCCAGTACTTC	CASSLTSGQETQYF
TRBJ2-3	.	TRBV28	.	TGTGCCAGCAGTTTCCCCTTTACAGATACGCAGTATTTT	CASSFPFTDTQYF
TRBJ2-7	.	TRBV5-1	TRBD1	TGCGCCAGCAGCTGGGGACAGGGCGGCGAGCAGTACTTC	CASSWGQGGEQYF
TRBJ2-7	.	TRBV7-2	.	TGTGCCAGCAGCTTAAGCCCCATTACCTACGAGCAGTACTTC	CASSLSPITYEQYF
TRBJ1-2	.	TRBV2	.	TGTGCCAGCAGTGCAGACAGCACCTATGGCTACACCTTC	CASSADSTYGYTF
TRBJ1-2	.	TRBV7-9	.	TGTGCCAGCAGCTTAGACGGAGGGTTTGAAAGCTACACCTTC	CASSLDGGFESYTF
TRBJ2-7	.	TRBV19	TRBD1	TGTGCCAGTAGTCCACCGGGACAGGCTTCATCCTACGAGCAGTACTTC	CASSPPGQASSYEQYF
TRBJ1-2	.	TRBV5-1	.	TGCGCCAGCAGCGCACCCGACCAACCTTCGGGTGGCTACACCTTC	CASSAPDQPSGGYTF
TRBJ1-5	few	TRBV5-6	.	TGTGCCAGCAGCTTGCGGGATCAGCCCCAGCATTTT	CASSLRDQPQHF
TRBJ2-1	.	TRBV19	TRBD1	TGTGCCAGTAGTGATTTGACAGGGGGCGAGGATGAGCAGTTCTTC	CASSDLTGGEDEQFF
TRBJ1-1	.	TRBV7-8	.	TGTGCCAGCAGCTTAGGAATTACGGGAGGCACTGAAGCTTTCTTT	CASSLGITGGTEAFF
TRBJ1-5	.	TRBV28	.	TGTGCCAGCAGTTTTGCGGGTGCCATCAATCAGCCCCAGCATTTT	CASSFAGAINQPQHF
TRBJ1-5	few	TRBV2	.	TGTGCCAGCAGTCGACACCTTAATCAGCCCCAGCATTTT	CASSRHLNQPQHF
TRBJ1-5	.	TRBV19	TRBD1	TGTGCCAGTAGCTCCCCTCGAGGGGACAGGAGAAACAATCAGCCCCAGCATTTT	CASSSPRGDRRNNQPQHF
TRBJ2-3	.	TRBV5-6	.	TGTGCCGGCAGCTTTTTCCTAGCAGATACGCAGTATTTT	CAGSFFLADTQYF
TRBJ2-1	once	TRBV6-6	.	TGTGCCAGCAGTCAAGGACCGGGATACAATGAGCAGTTCTTC	CASSQGPGYNEQFF
TRBJ1-3	.	TRBV2	.	TGTGCCAGCAGTGAACGGACAGTATTAAACACCATATATTTT	CASSERTVLNTIYF
TRBJ2-7	few	TRBV30	.	TGTGCCTGGAGTCCAAGGAAGGCGGCCGCCTACGAGCAGTACTTC	CAWSPRKAAAYEQYF
TRBJ2-3	.	TRBV29-1	.	TGCAGCGGTCGAATGCGGGGGCGAGCAGATACGCAGTATTTT	CSGRMRGRADTQYF
TRBJ2-6	once	TRBV5-5	.	TGTGCCAGCAGCTTGCACAGCGCTGCAACCTCTGGGGCCAGCGTCCTGACTTTC	CASSLHSAATSGASVLTF
TRBJ1-5	.	TRBV11-3	.	TGTGCCAGCAGCATGGGGAGGCCGAGCAATCAGCCCCAGCATTTT	CASSMGRPSNQPQHF
TRBJ1-1	once	TRBV19	.	TGTGCCAGTAGTATAGAAGACCCGCGGGGAAACACTGAAGCTTTCTTT	CASSIEDPRGNTEAFF
TRBJ1-4	.	TRBV6-5	TRBD1	TGTGCCAGCAGCGACGAGACAGGGGCTAATGAAAAACTGTTTTTT	CASSDETGANEKLFF
TRBJ2-2	few	TRBV28	TRBD1	TGTGCCGGCAGTTTCTCCGGGACAGGGGGGTTCGGGGAGCTGTTTTTT	CAGSFSGTGGFGELFF
TRBJ1-1	once	TRBV28	TRBD1	TGTGCCAGCAGGGCACATCCGGGACAGTCCCCTGAAGCTTTCTTT	CASRAHPGQSPEAFF
TRBJ2-6	.	TRBV28	TRBD1	TGTGCCAGCAGGGCGACAGGGGGGGGTGAAGGGGCCAACGTCCTGACTTTC	CASRATGGGEGANVLTF
TRBJ2-7	.	TRBV5-1	.	TGCGCCAGCAGCTTCGCCCAGGGGCTGTACGAGCAGTACTTC	CASSFAQGLYEQYF
TRBJ2-3	few	TRBV7-6	TRBD2	TGTGCCAGCAGCACCCTAGCGGGGGGCACAGATACGCAGTATTTT	CASSTLAGGTDTQYF
TRBJ1-2	.	TRBV10-1	.	TGCGCCAGCAGTGAGCGGGAGAACTATGGCTACACCTTC	CASSERENYGYTF
TRBJ2-7	.	TRBV5-1	TRBD2	TGCGCCAGCAGGTTGGGGCTAGCGGGGGCCCCCTACGAGCAGTACTTC	CASRLGLAGAPYEQYF
TRBJ2-4	.	TRBV27	TRBD2	TGTGCCAGCAGTCCGAGCGGGGTAGCCAAAAACATTCAGTACTTC	CASSPSGVAKNIQYF
TRBJ2-1	.	TRBV6-1	TRBD1	TGTGCCAGCAGTGAGGACAGGGGGCAGTACAATGAGCAGTTCTTC	CASSEDRGQYNEQFF
TRBJ2-5	.	TRBV6-1	.	TGTGCCAGCAGGGACAGCCAAGAGACCCAGTACTTC	CASRDSQETQYF